One and the same sample provided the 3 T cell receptor beta chains below, sequenced in a study of T cell changes during pregnancy in multiple sclerosis. TCRdb keeps only in-frame clones here, not all; method: immunoSEQ multiplex PCR. The data hold 55,000 to 85,000 clones, with approximately 90% observed a single time. Specimen: peripheral blood, collected in the third trimester of pregnancy. These receptor sequences come from a female donor with multiple sclerosis, enrolled in a pregnancy study.

In this sample, this clone turned up once. The rearrangement links TRBV7-8 to TRBJ1-5, with D tentatively TRBD1 (6 bases). This CDR3 is built from 19 residues. The germline V and J ends were trimmed by 5 bases and 6 bases, with 29 bases remaining between them. Germline V gives CDR1 SGHVS, CDR2 FQNEAQ. The CDR3 DNA reads TGTGCCAGCAGCCCCCACCCCGGACAGTTCGCAGGAGGCGGTCAGCCCCAGCATTTT. Protein: CASSPHPGQFAGGGQPQHF.

The chain recombines TRBV6-5 with TRBJ1-2; perhaps TRBD1 as D (5 bases). From germline, CDR1 is MNHEY and CDR2 SVGAGI. CDR3 size: 14 residues. Trimming cost V 6 bases and J 4 bases, with 15 bases left between them. The CDR3 DNA follows: TGTGCCAGCAGCTCGGTCAGGGTTGGCTATGGCTACACCTTC. Protein product: CASSSVRVGYGYTF.

This clone was observed once. The chain recombines TRBV10-1 with TRBJ2-5; 7 nucleotides align to TRBD1. J lost 10 bases, V lost 5 bases, and 13 bases had no gene match. The CDR3 is 14 amino acids. Germline CDR1 reads WNHNN; CDR2 reads SYGVQD (reference sequence). The CDR3 sequence is CASSSGGSVGGQYF. CDR3 nucleotide sequence: TGCGCCAGCAGTTCAGGGGGATCCGTTGGGGGCCAGTACTTC.